Sequencing of this T cell receptor (beta chain) was carried out in a study of T-cell memory formation after mild COVID-19. TCRdb redid the calling of the 5' RACE reads with MiXCR, one entry per CDR3 protein. The top ten clones hold about 8.8% of a sample with hundreds of thousands of distinct CDR3 sequences, 15% to 25% of them seen once. The CDR3 has 17 residues. Germline loops: CDR1 SGHTA, CDR2 FQGNSA. Regarding this clonotype: One junction end disagrees with the germline gene, perhaps due to a read error.

Sequencing input: PBMCs or a T cell subset sorted from them (not recorded which). The sequence was obtained from an adult woman who had mild COVID-19 (a few samples of this study predate the infection). Cell type and time point are not known. The chain has TRBV7-2 and TRBJ1-2; a possible D gene is TRBD1 (6 bases). This CDR3 reads CASSLINGQLPSYGYTF. DNA for the CDR3: TGTGCCAGCAGCCTAATTAACGGACAGCTCCCCTCCTATGGCTACACATTC. The full variable domain, rest sourced from reference TRBV7-2 and TRBJ1-2, is GAGVSQSPSNKVTEKGKDVELRCDPISGHTALYWYRQSLGQGLEFLIYFQGNSAPDKSGLPSDRFSAERTGGSVSTLTIQRTQQEDSAVYLCASSLINGQLPSYGYTFGSGTRLTVV.